This T cell receptor beta chain was sequenced in a study of blood T cell repertoires in COVID-19. Original analysis: Amplified reference gene primers provided the basis for estimating nucleated cell counts. The data were produced by immunoSEQ multiplex PCR, yet TCRdb's version contains in-frame clones alone and is incomplete. The D gene and trimming were derived from the DNA, and the V and J assignments and clone size from that table. The table has about 170,000 clones, 83% seen once. The V segment lost 1 base and the J segment 3 bases; nucleotides outside the gene matches: 6. The CDR3 runs 16 residues. The V gene's germline CDR1 is LGHDT and CDR2 YNNKEL (reference sequence).

The source of this sequence is a woman of 80 years or more with acute or convalescent COVID-19. The chain is built from TRBV3-1 (or the pseudogene TRBV3-2) and TRBJ2-3; 8 bases align to TRBD2. Sequenced sample: peripheral blood. This CDR3 is CASSQVSGARTDTQYF. CDR3 nucleotide sequence: TGTGCCAGCAGCCAAGTTAGCGGGGCGAGGACAGATACGCAGTATTTT.